This TCR beta chain was identified during a study of control samples from healthy donors and cancer patients (dated by TCRdb to the early 2020s). About this clone: Its antigen is unknown. No much larger clone exists at a distance of one base, and base qualities are not known.

Trimming takes 0 bases off V and 3 bases off J; junction bases not matched to a gene: 9. The CDR3 sequence holds 18 residues, the cysteine and phenylalanine included. The entry retains the CDR3 DNA only, 54 bases that are in frame from base 1. According to the germline V gene, CDR1 reads LGHNT and CDR2 reads FRNRAP. The library was produced with the immunoSEQ multiplex PCR assay. TCRdb provides this immuneACCESS table in a form limited to in-frame rearrangements. Some clones are lacking; in checked studies, under half of them reflect an unresolved V gene, and why the rest are absent is not known. Here the sample has roughly 140,000 clones; around 90% occur a single time. The leading ten clones occupy around 4.6% of the sample.

Sequencing was performed on blood. This sequence was found in a man aged 30-40 years in good health. The chain is encoded by TRBV12-5 joined to TRBJ1-4; the central 8 bases match TRBD1. At the DNA level, the sequence is TGTGCTAGTGGTTTGGTCCGGACAGGGACTATGTCTAATGAAAAACTGTTTTTT. Translated, it reads CASGLVRTGTMSNEKLFF.